This T cell receptor (beta chain) emerged from a study of long-term antiretroviral therapy in people with HIV. Study-wide background: Initial samples were collected about a decade before the 2015 immediate-ART recommendation.

Study outcomes and limitations: Information on adherence, resistance and therapy changes was unavailable.

As concerns this clone: Its target is not known.

The CDR3 has 14 amino acids. With 2 bases clipped from V and 4 bases from J, the junction kept 4 bases outside the gene matches. Germline V CDR1 and CDR2: SEHNR, FQNEAQ (reference sequence). Run at survey level, the immunoSEQ assay was version v3.0. TCRdb's copy holds only in-frame clones and misses some; the assay was immunoSEQ multiplex PCR. The sample carries roughly 23,000 clones, 80% to 90% recorded once. The rearrangement links TRBV7-9 to TRBJ1-2, with TRBD1 identical over 7 bases. The material sequenced was unsorted PBMCs, taken 0.1 years before starting antiretroviral therapy. This clonotype was obtained from a man between 18 and 35 years old with HIV. For the CDR3, the DNA is TGTGCCAGCAGCTTATGGGACAGCCCCTATGGCTACACCTTC. This codes for CASSLWDSPYGYTF.